This is a list of T cell receptor beta chains from one sample in a study of Tregs in tolerant kidney transplant recipients. Some clones are missing from TCRdb's copy, which holds only in-frame ones; the method was immunoSEQ multiplex PCR. The repertoire holds some 240,000 clones, 84% seen once, with 0.5% to 0.65% in the top ten. The sample taken for sequencing was CD4+ T cells from blood. The receptors stem from a human donor in good health. CDR3s include the opening cysteine and the closing phenylalanine or tryptophan. Each record gives: CDR3 length, J gene, clone size, V gene, D gene, CDR3 DNA, CDR3 protein. The D gene is left open where the match is weak. Where a row states a size, it is once, few, many or the class of an expanded clone; other rows omit it.

cdr3_length: 14; j_call: TRBJ1-2; clone_size: .; v_call: TRBV15; d_call: TRBD1; cdr3_nt: TGTGCCACCAGCAGAGAGGACAGGGGCGGTGGCTACACCTTC; cdr3_aa: CATSREDRGGGYTF
cdr3_length: 15; j_call: TRBJ2-6; clone_size: .; v_call: TRBV7-7; d_call: .; cdr3_nt: TGTGCTAGCAGCTTAGGGAACTCTGGGGCCAACGTCCTGACTTTC; cdr3_aa: CASSLGNSGANVLTF
cdr3_length: 13; j_call: TRBJ1-1; clone_size: .; v_call: TRBV11-2; d_call: .; cdr3_nt: TGTGCCAGCAGCTTGATGCAGAACACTGAAGCTTTCTTT; cdr3_aa: CASSLMQNTEAFF
cdr3_length: 15; j_call: TRBJ2-6; clone_size: .; v_call: TRBV9; d_call: .; cdr3_nt: TGTGCCAGCAGCGTGAGCCCCTCTGGGGCCAACGTCCTGACTTTC; cdr3_aa: CASSVSPSGANVLTF
cdr3_length: 12; j_call: TRBJ2-7; clone_size: .; v_call: TRBV19; d_call: TRBD1; cdr3_nt: TGTGCCAATCCGACAGGGGTCTACGAGCAGTACTTC; cdr3_aa: CANPTGVYEQYF
cdr3_length: 11; j_call: TRBJ1-2; clone_size: .; v_call: TRBV5-1; d_call: TRBD1; cdr3_nt: TGCGCCAGCAGTCGGGACAGCGGCTACACCTTC; cdr3_aa: CASSRDSGYTF
cdr3_length: 14; j_call: TRBJ2-1; clone_size: .; v_call: TRBV18; d_call: .; cdr3_nt: TGTGCCAGCCGAACCCGCCAAGGAGTCGATGAGCAGTTCTTC; cdr3_aa: CASRTRQGVDEQFF
cdr3_length: 12; j_call: TRBJ1-5; clone_size: once; v_call: TRBV7-9; d_call: .; cdr3_nt: TGTGCCAGCAGCTTAGGGTCCGCGACCCAGCATTTT; cdr3_aa: CASSLGSATQHF
cdr3_length: 15; j_call: TRBJ2-7; clone_size: .; v_call: TRBV4-2; d_call: TRBD2; cdr3_nt: TGTGCCAGCAGCCAAGGCGGCGGGGGGGGCGACGAGCAGTACTTC; cdr3_aa: CASSQGGGGGDEQYF
cdr3_length: 15; j_call: TRBJ1-4; clone_size: .; v_call: TRBV9; d_call: TRBD1; cdr3_nt: TGTGCCAGCAGCGTGAACAGGGGAAGGAATGAAAAACTGTTTTTT; cdr3_aa: CASSVNRGRNEKLFF
cdr3_length: 16; j_call: TRBJ2-5; clone_size: .; v_call: TRBV11-2; d_call: TRBD2; cdr3_nt: TGTGCCAGCATCTCTTGGACTAGCGGGCCTCAAGAGACCCAGTACTTC; cdr3_aa: CASISWTSGPQETQYF
cdr3_length: 13; j_call: TRBJ2-7; clone_size: .; v_call: TRBV27; d_call: .; cdr3_nt: TGTGCCAGCAGCCGCCGGGCGGCGTACGAGCAGTACTTC; cdr3_aa: CASSRRAAYEQYF
cdr3_length: 19; j_call: TRBJ2-3; clone_size: .; v_call: TRBV12-5; d_call: .; cdr3_nt: TGTGCTAGTGGTTTGCTCCCGGATGGCTTAGCGGATCTCACAGATACGCAGTATTTT; cdr3_aa: CASGLLPDGLADLTDTQYF
cdr3_length: 16; j_call: TRBJ2-3; clone_size: .; v_call: TRBV5-1; d_call: TRBD2; cdr3_nt: TGCGCCAGCAGCTTGCTTCAGCGGGGGAGCACAGATACGCAGTATTTT; cdr3_aa: CASSLLQRGSTDTQYF
cdr3_length: 18; j_call: TRBJ1-5; clone_size: .; v_call: TRBV11-2; d_call: .; cdr3_nt: TGTGCCAGCAGCCCTGGCCGCCTTAGTTCCTTCAGCAATCAGCCCCAGCATTTT; cdr3_aa: CASSPGRLSSFSNQPQHF
cdr3_length: 15; j_call: TRBJ1-1; clone_size: .; v_call: TRBV10-1; d_call: .; cdr3_nt: TGCGCCAGCAGTGAGTCGAGTTCGGCGAACACTGAAGCTTTCTTT; cdr3_aa: CASSESSSANTEAFF
cdr3_length: 18; j_call: TRBJ2-6; clone_size: .; v_call: TRBV4-1; d_call: TRBD1; cdr3_nt: TGCGCCAGCAGCCGCGGACAGGGCCCCCTCTCTGGGGCCAACGTCCTGACTTTC; cdr3_aa: CASSRGQGPLSGANVLTF
cdr3_length: 13; j_call: TRBJ1-1; clone_size: .; v_call: TRBV6-1; d_call: .; cdr3_nt: TGTGCCAGCAGGGCAGGGATGAACACTGAAGCTTTCTTT; cdr3_aa: CASRAGMNTEAFF
cdr3_length: 15; j_call: TRBJ2-2; clone_size: .; v_call: TRBV2; d_call: TRBD1; cdr3_nt: TGTGCCAGCAGCGCGGGACAGGGGAACACCGGGGAGCTGTTTTTT; cdr3_aa: CASSAGQGNTGELFF
cdr3_length: 15; j_call: TRBJ2-3; clone_size: once; v_call: TRBV18; d_call: .; cdr3_nt: TGTGCCAGCTCACCAGGCCAGCTGGGCACAGATACGCAGTATTTT; cdr3_aa: CASSPGQLGTDTQYF
cdr3_length: 17; j_call: TRBJ1-1; clone_size: .; v_call: TRBV18; d_call: .; cdr3_nt: TGTGCCAGCTCACCATTTAACTTAGGGGGAGTAGGCACTGAAGCTTTCTTT; cdr3_aa: CASSPFNLGGVGTEAFF
cdr3_length: 14; j_call: TRBJ2-2; clone_size: .; v_call: TRBV7-7; d_call: .; cdr3_nt: TGTGCTAGCAGCTTAAAAATGGGGGGCGGGGAGCTGTTTTTT; cdr3_aa: CASSLKMGGGELFF
cdr3_length: 14; j_call: TRBJ2-2; clone_size: few; v_call: TRBV2; d_call: TRBD2; cdr3_nt: TGTGCCAGCATCGCACTAGCGCGGTCCGGGGAGCTGTTTTTT; cdr3_aa: CASIALARSGELFF
cdr3_length: 15; j_call: TRBJ1-2; clone_size: .; v_call: TRBV30; d_call: TRBD1; cdr3_nt: TGTGCCTGGAGGCTACGTGGGGGGACAGCCTATGGCTACACCTTC; cdr3_aa: CAWRLRGGTAYGYTF
cdr3_length: 14; j_call: TRBJ1-3; clone_size: .; v_call: TRBV5-6; d_call: .; cdr3_nt: TGTGCCAGCAGCTTGGGCTGGGCTGGAAACACCATATATTTT; cdr3_aa: CASSLGWAGNTIYF
cdr3_length: 13; j_call: TRBJ1-1; clone_size: .; v_call: TRBV7-2; d_call: .; cdr3_nt: TGTGCCAGCAGCTTAGGACAGAACACTGAAGCTTTCTTT; cdr3_aa: CASSLGQNTEAFF